Following are 32 T cell receptor beta chains from one sample sequenced in a study of T cell responses to AZD1222 COVID-19 vaccine. Sequenced by immunoSEQ multiplex PCR; TCRdb stores in-frame clones only, minus some. Seen here are around 140,000 clones, more than 85% observed once, and the top ten hold roughly 12%. The specimen comprised peripheral blood, sampled after recovery from COVID-19. Receptors were obtained from an adult who had recovered from COVID-19.

The genes are TRBV13 and TRBJ2-7; no firm D call. V was cut by 8 bases and J by 2 bases, with 13 bases left in between. CDR3 length: 13 residues. Germline V gene lookup returns CDR1 PRHDT and CDR2 FYEKMQ (reference sequence). This chain's CDR3 is CASCKGEAYEQYF. CDR3 bases: TGTGCCAGCTGCAAGGGCGAAGCCTACGAGCAGTACTTC. The variable domain in full, completed from reference TRBV13 and TRBJ2-7, reads AAGVIQSPRHLIKEKRETATLKCYPIPRHDTVYWYQQGPGQDPQFLISFYEKMQSDKGSIPDRFSAQQFSDYHSELNMSSLELGDSALYFCASCKGEAYEQYFGPGTRLTVT.

The chain links TRBV9 to TRBJ2-1; D possibly corresponds to TRBD1 (5 bases). V was shortened by 3 bases and J by 10 bases, with 14 bases between the two germline ends. CDR1 is SGDLS and CDR2 is YYNGEE in the germline V gene. The CDR3 is 13 residues long. The DNA of the CDR3 is TGTGCCAGCAGCGAGGTTGAAGGGGTCGAGCAGTTCTTC. It codes for CASSEVEGVEQFF. The variable domain in full, completed from reference TRBV9 and TRBJ2-1, reads DSGVTQTPKHLITATGQRVTLRCSPRSGDLSVYWYQQSLDQGLQFLIQYYNGEERAKGNILERFSAQQFPDLHSELNLSSLELGDSALYFCASSEVEGVEQFFGPGTRLTVL.

CDR3 nucleotide sequence: TGTGCCAGTAGTATCGGGGTACGGCAGCCCCAGCATTTT. It codes for CASSIGVRQPQHF. The gene calls are TRBV19 and TRBJ1-5; no firm D call. Germline V CDR1 and CDR2: LNHDA, SQIVND (reference sequence). The V end lost 3 bases, the J end lost 7 bases, and 10 bases lay between the germline ends. CDR3 length equals 13 residues. Based on the CDR3 plus reference TRBV19 and TRBJ1-5, the full variable domain is DGGITQSPKYLFRKEGQNVTLSCEQNLNHDAMYWYRQDPGQGLRLIYYSQIVNDFQKGDIAEGYSVSREKKESFPLTVTSAQKNPTAFYLCASSIGVRQPQHFGDGTRLSIL.

The chain uses TRBV6-6 and TRBJ1-2; possible D gene TRBD1, 5 bases. With 2 bases removed from V and 7 bases from J, the gap between germline ends came to 14 bases. Germline CDR1 is MNHNY and CDR2 is SVGAGI (reference sequence). The CDR3 has 14 residues. The CDR3 region has the DNA TGTGCCAGCAGTTACCTGGAGGGGACGGGTGGCTACACCTTC. Encoded protein: CASSYLEGTGGYTF.

The chain employs TRBV7-9 and TRBJ1-4; D is perhaps TRBD1 (5 bases). This CDR3 has 14 residues. V gave up 5 bases and J gave up 4 bases, with 11 bases separating them. CDR1 and CDR2 from the germline V gene are SEHNR and FQNEAQ (reference sequence). CDR3 protein: CASSLMGDNEKLFF. The CDR3 nucleotides are TGTGCCAGCAGCCTTATGGGGGATAATGAAAAACTGTTTTTT.

This sequence joins TRBV28 and TRBJ1-1; D may be TRBD1 (5 bases). Germline values: CDR1 MDHEN, CDR2 SYDVKM. V was shortened by 11 bases and J by 1 base, with 14 bases between the two germline ends. The CDR3 totals 13 residues. CDR3 loop: CAVLTAQNTEAFF. CDR3 nucleotide sequence: TGTGCCGTACTGACAGCTCAGAACACTGAAGCTTTCTTT. The whole variable domain, filled in from reference TRBV28 and TRBJ1-1, reads DVKVTQSSRYLVKRTGEKVFLECVQDMDHENMFWYRQDPGLGLRLIYFSYDVKMKEKGDIPEGYSVSREKKERFSLILESASTNQTSMYLCAVLTAQNTEAFFGQGTRLTVV.

The CDR3 region is CAISMEGNTIYF. The CDR3 DNA reads as TGTGCCATCTCCATGGAGGGCAACACCATATATTTT. The rearrangement links TRBV10-3 to TRBJ1-3; D is unresolved. CDR1 is ENHRY, CDR2 SYGVKD, per germline. The CDR3 contains 12 residues. Trimming removed 8 bases at V and 7 bases at J, with 12 bases between.

This rearrangement joins TRBV18 to TRBJ1-1; 8 bases match TRBD1. This CDR3 has 16 residues. Germline loops: CDR1 KGHSH, CDR2 LQKENI. The ends lost 0 bases at V and 1 base at J; junction bases unmatched: 4. CDR3 in amino acids: CASSPPGQGGNTEAFF. The CDR3 DNA is TGTGCCAGCTCACCACCAGGACAGGGAGGGAACACTGAAGCTTTCTTT. Variable domain in full (rest from reference TRBV18 and TRBJ1-1): NAGVMQNPRHLVRRRGQEARLRCSPMKGHSHVYWYRQLPEEGLKFMVYLQKENIIDESGMPKERFSAEFPKEGPSILRIQQVVRGDSAAYFCASSPPGQGGNTEAFFGQGTRLTVV.

The gene calls are TRBV19 and TRBJ1-1; D not resolved. The V end lost 9 bases, the J end lost 3 bases, and 23 bases lay between the germline ends. The CDR3 runs 16 residues. CDR1 is LNHDA, CDR2 SQIVND, per germline (reference sequence). The CDR3 region is CASKLQHPRPYTEAFF. The CDR3 DNA follows: TGTGCCAGCAAGTTACAGCACCCGAGACCTTACACTGAAGCTTTCTTT.

The chain combines TRBV3-1 (or the pseudogene TRBV3-2) with TRBJ2-1, with 7 bases fitting TRBD2. Trimming cost V 4 bases and J 4 bases; bases outside gene matches: 13. Looked up from germline, CDR1 is LGHDT and CDR2 is YNNKEL (reference sequence). The CDR3 totals 17 residues. CDR3 DNA: TGTGCCAGCAGCCCTTTACTCGGGAGCGGGGTGTACAATGAGCAGTTCTTC. It yields the protein CASSPLLGSGVYNEQFF.

The chain is built from TRBV10-1 and TRBJ1-1; D remains ambiguous. Trimming cost V 3 bases and J 1 base, with 9 bases left between them. Germline-derived CDR1 and CDR2 are WNHNN and SYGVQD (reference sequence). The CDR3 consists of 14 residues. DNA of the CDR3: TGCGCCAGCAGTGAAAGTCGGGGGAACACTGAAGCTTTCTTT. Translating it yields CASSESRGNTEAFF.

J is TRBJ2-1 and V is TRBV5-8, with D unclear. Trimming removed 2 bases from V and 0 bases from J, with 6 bases in between. Germline V gives CDR1 SGHTS, CDR2 YDEGEE. The CDR3 totals 14 residues. The DNA for the CDR3 is TGTGCCAGCAGCTTAGCGAGCTCCTACAATGAGCAGTTCTTC. Encoded protein: CASSLASSYNEQFF.

The chain uses TRBV4-1 and TRBJ1-5, with 11 positions matching TRBD1. J gave up 2 bases and V 0 bases, and 6 bases lay outside the gene matches. In germline, CDR1 is MGHRA, CDR2 YSYEKL. CDR3 length: 18 residues. This CDR3 is CASSQDRDRGGGNQPQHF. The CDR3 DNA follows: TGCGCCAGCAGCCAAGACAGGGACAGGGGGGGAGGCAATCAGCCCCAGCATTTT.

This chain uses TRBV7-9 with TRBJ1-4; D is uncertain. CDR1 SEHNR and CDR2 FQNEAQ come from the germline V gene (reference sequence). V lost 6 bases to trimming and J lost 0 bases, with 11 bases between them. The CDR3 sequence is 15 residues long. DNA for the CDR3: TGTGCCAGCAGTCCCGACCTTGCAACTAATGAAAAACTGTTTTTT. Protein sequence: CASSPDLATNEKLFF.

The chain employs TRBV11-3 and TRBJ1-6; 7 bases are shared with TRBD1. CDR1 and CDR2 from the germline V gene are SGHNT and YENEEA. This CDR3 comprises 14 residues. V shed 11 bases and J 7 bases; nucleotides not matched to a gene: 11. CDR3 DNA: TGTGCCGGTGCGCCAGGCAGGGGGAATTCACCCCTCCACTTT. It translates to CAGAPGRGNSPLHF.

This sequence joins TRBV6-5 and TRBJ2-2; weak D call: TRBD2 (5 bases). Germline V gene sequence: CDR1 MNHEY, CDR2 SVGAGI. Trimming took 2 bases from V and 3 from J, leaving 10 bases between them. This CDR3 has 15 residues. CDR3 sequence (DNA): TGTGCCAGCAGTTACGGCAGTAGCGACACCGGGGAGCTGTTTTTT. This translates into CASSYGSSDTGELFF.

This chain uses TRBV24-1 with TRBJ2-7; maybe TRBD1 (7 bases). There are 15 residues in the CDR3. Trimming left V 6 bases short and J 4 bases short, with 18 bases between. Germline V CDR1 and CDR2: KGHDR, SFDVKD. The CDR3 coding sequence is TGTGCCACCAGTTCCTCAGGGGGAGGCCTTTACGAGCAGTACTTC. This sequence encodes CATSSSGGGLYEQYF.

J is TRBJ2-7 and V is TRBV28, with TRBD2 matching over 10 bases. Trimming cost V 4 bases and J 1 base; bases outside gene matches: 7. The CDR3 runs 16 residues. The germline V gene encodes CDR1 MDHEN and CDR2 SYDVKM. CDR3 nucleotides: TGTGCCAGCAGTTCCCCAGGACTAGCGGCATCCTACGAGCAGTACTTC. Protein: CASSSPGLAASYEQYF.

The J gene is TRBJ2-2, the V gene TRBV18; maybe TRBD1 (5 bases). The V gene lost 8 bases and the J gene lost 0 bases, with 13 bases spanning the gap. The CDR3 spans 15 residues. The germline V gene encodes CDR1 KGHSH and CDR2 LQKENI. The CDR3, as DNA: TGTGCCAGCAAGACAGTAACCGCGAACACCGGGGAGCTGTTTTTT. Translating gives CASKTVTANTGELFF.

The chain uses TRBV19 and TRBJ2-7; 11 bases are a match to TRBD2. This CDR3 spans 15 amino acids. Trimming removed 0 bases from V and 2 bases from J; junction bases left unmatched: 0. Per germline, CDR1 LNHDA and CDR2 SQIVND (reference sequence). The CDR3: CASSIETSGAYEQYF. The CDR3 nucleotides read TGTGCCAGTAGTATAGAGACTAGCGGGGCCTACGAGCAGTACTTC.

The chain links TRBV10-1 to TRBJ2-7, with D uncertain. Germline V CDR1 and CDR2: WNHNN, SYGVQD (reference sequence). The CDR3 is made up of 14 amino acids. Trimming left V 3 bases short and J 6 bases short, with 15 bases between. The CDR3 bases are TGCGCCAGCAGTGACCCCACGGAAGTAGGCGAGCAGTACTTC. The encoded protein is CASSDPTEVGEQYF.

The V call is TRBV28, the J call TRBJ1-1; 9 bases match TRBD1. Germline V CDR1 and CDR2: MDHEN, SYDVKM. V shed 6 bases, J shed 1 base, and the junction held 6 bases outside the gene matches. CDR3 length equals 15 residues. The CDR3 bases are TGTGCCAGCAGCGGACAGGGGCGAGGGAACACTGAAGCTTTCTTT. Translated: CASSGQGRGNTEAFF.

V gene TRBV28 combines with J gene TRBJ1-3; D is unresolved. Germline assignment: CDR1 MDHEN and CDR2 SYDVKM. With 5 bases removed from V and 4 bases from J, the gap between germline ends came to 12 bases. This CDR3 contains 14 residues. CDR3 coding DNA: TGTGCCAGCAGTAGCGGAGGCCCCGGAAACACCATATATTTT. This sequence encodes CASSSGGPGNTIYF.

This clone was seen only a few times. The rearrangement joins TRBV19 to TRBJ2-1, with D possibly matching TRBD1 (6 bases). Germline-derived CDR1 and CDR2 are LNHDA and SQIVND (reference sequence). Deletions cut 9 bases from V and 9 bases from J, with 12 bases between. The CDR3 is 11 residues long. The CDR3, as DNA: TGTGCCAGCAGGACAGAAGTTGAGCAGTTCTTC. It encodes CASRTEVEQFF.

The chain carries TRBV30 and TRBJ1-6; 7 nucleotides align to TRBD1. The germline V gene has CDR1 GTSNPN and CDR2 SVGIG (reference sequence). Trimming removed 5 bases from V and 10 bases from J; junction bases left unmatched: 2. The CDR3 is 11 amino acids. The CDR3, as DNA: TGTGCCTGGGACAGGGACTCACCCCTCCACTTT. Its protein is CAWDRDSPLHF.

The chain employs TRBV18 and TRBJ2-3, with 15 nucleotides matching TRBD2. Trimming removed 2 bases from V and 2 bases from J; junction bases left unmatched: 2. In germline, CDR1 is KGHSH, CDR2 LQKENI. This CDR3 has 17 amino acids. CDR3 coding DNA: TGTGCCAGCTCACCAGGACTAGCGGGAGGGTCCACAGATACGCAGTATTTT. Its protein product is CASSPGLAGGSTDTQYF.

This clone was picked up one time. The chain uses TRBV6-5 and TRBJ1-4; D uncertain. Germline CDR1 reads MNHEY; CDR2 reads SVGAGI. V was cut by 0 bases and J by 0 bases, with 2 bases left in between. This CDR3 contains 14 residues. Here the CDR3 reads CASSYSTTNEKLFF. The CDR3 coding sequence is TGTGCCAGCAGTTACTCGACAACTAATGAAAAACTGTTTTTT.

CDR3 in amino acids: CASSLSSNYGYTF. The DNA for the CDR3 is TGTGCCAGCAGCTTAAGTAGTAACTATGGCTACACCTTC. The gene calls are TRBV7-9 and TRBJ1-2, with unresolved D. CDR3 length: 13 amino acids. CDR1 and CDR2 from the germline V gene are SEHNR and FQNEAQ (reference sequence). V gave up 2 bases and J gave up 1 base, with 5 bases separating them.

J is TRBJ1-1 and V is TRBV18; D is unclear. Looked up from germline, CDR1 is KGHSH and CDR2 is LQKENI. V lost 8 bases to trimming and J lost 0 bases, with 16 bases between them. The CDR3 is 15 amino acids. The CDR3 DNA reads TGTGCCAGCAGCAGCGGCGTTAACATGAACACTGAAGCTTTCTTT. Protein product: CASSSGVNMNTEAFF.

CDR3 in amino acids: CASSDSAGDSNEQFF. Here the CDR3 DNA reads TGTGCCAGCAGTGACTCGGCAGGGGATTCAAATGAGCAGTTCTTC. V gene TRBV6-4 combines with J gene TRBJ2-1, with D tentatively TRBD1 (6 bases). The CDR3 totals 15 residues. Germline V CDR1 and CDR2: MRHNA, SNTAGT. Trimming shortened V by 0 bases and J by 7 bases, and 13 bases separated the two germline ends.

The chain recombines TRBV7-9 with TRBJ1-1; 8 bases line up with TRBD1. Germline trimming cut 5 bases from V and 0 bases from J; bases unmatched to any gene: 8. This CDR3 has 16 amino acids. Germline V gene data show CDR1 as SEHNR and CDR2 as FQNEAQ (reference sequence). CDR3 in DNA: TGTGCCAGCAGCCCCAGGGGGCCCTTAATGAACACTGAAGCTTTCTTT. This codes for CASSPRGPLMNTEAFF.

This rearrangement joins TRBV12-3 or TRBV12-4 to TRBJ2-2, with a weak D call TRBD2 (6 bases). Trimming stripped 7 bases from V and 7 bases from J, with 10 bases between. CDR3 size: 12 residues. CDR3 loop: CASILGGGELFF. CDR3 DNA: TGTGCCAGCATCTTGGGGGGCGGGGAGCTGTTTTTT.